What follows are 21 T cell receptor beta chains derived from one specimen sequenced in a study of blood T cell repertoires in COVID-19. TCRdb keeps only in-frame clones here, not all; method: immunoSEQ multiplex PCR. The sample has roughly 68,000 clones, 65% to 80% seen once. Sample: peripheral blood. These receptors all stem from a woman aged 45-65 years with acute or convalescent COVID-19.

The chain joins TRBV5-1 to TRBJ2-1; TRBD1 aligns across 7 bases. This CDR3 is built from 15 residues. The trim removed 0 bases at V and 6 bases at J, leaving 6 bases unmatched. Germline assignment: CDR1 SGHRS and CDR2 YFSETQ. The CDR3 nucleotides read TGCGCCAGCAGCTTGGCTATGACAGGGAGCAATGAGCAGTTCTTC. Translated, it gives CASSLAMTGSNEQFF.

The chain is built from TRBV19 and TRBJ2-1, with TRBD1 identical over 9 bases. The CDR3 spans 12 residues. Germline V lookup: CDR1 LNHDA, CDR2 SQIVND (reference sequence). With V trimmed by 10 bases and J by 7 bases, 5 bases remained unmatched. As DNA, the CDR3 is TGTGCCACCGGACAGGGGCGGAATGAGCAGTTCTTC. Protein product: CATGQGRNEQFF.

The chain has TRBV29-1 and TRBJ2-1, with a possible D match to TRBD1 (5 bases). V was trimmed by 5 bases and J by 8 bases, leaving 13 bases between them. Germline CDR1 is SQVTM and CDR2 is ANQGSEA. This CDR3 is built from 12 residues. The CDR3 DNA reads as TGCAGCGTTCGACAGACCGACTATGAGCAGTTCTTC. Translating gives CSVRQTDYEQFF.

V and J are TRBV28 and TRBJ1-2; tentative D call: TRBD1 (5 bases). The V end was cut by 7 bases, the J end by 8 bases, with 17 bases between. CDR3 size: 13 residues. Germline V gene lookup returns CDR1 MDHEN and CDR2 SYDVKM. The CDR3 DNA sequence: TGTGCCAGCACCGACCTGGGGCTATCGGGCTACACCTTC. Translation gives CASTDLGLSGYTF.

Here the CDR3 DNA reads TGTGCCAGCAGCGTTAGGGGACAGGGGGCTGCGGTCAAAAACATTCAGTACTTC. It encodes CASSVRGQGAAVKNIQYF. This sequence joins TRBV7-2 and TRBJ2-4, with TRBD1 matching 12 bases. Germline V gene sequence: CDR1 SGHTA, CDR2 FQGNSA. V was pared by 5 bases and J by 3 bases, with 11 bases of the junction left unmatched. The CDR3 totals 18 residues.

This clone appeared once. The genes are TRBV15 and TRBJ2-3; D gene unclear. V was cut by 1 base and J by 0 bases, with 11 bases left in between. CDR3 length: 16 amino acids. The germline V gene has CDR1 LNHNV and CDR2 YYDKDF (reference sequence). The CDR3 region is CATSRGLLPSTDTQYF. In DNA, the CDR3 is TGTGCCACCAGCAGAGGACTCCTCCCGAGCACAGATACGCAGTATTTT. The entire variable domain, with the rest obtained from reference TRBV15 and TRBJ2-3, is as follows: DAMVIQNPRYQVTQFGKPVTLSCSQTLNHNVMYWYQQKSSQAPKLLFHYYDKDFNNEADTPDNFQSRRPNTSFCFLDIRSPGLGDTAMYLCATSRGLLPSTDTQYFGPGTRLTVL.

The chain combines TRBV5-6 with TRBJ2-7; 11 positions match TRBD1. J gave up 4 bases and V 4 bases, and 7 bases lay outside the gene matches. Germline values: CDR1 SGHDT, CDR2 YYEEEE. This CDR3 contains 15 residues. CDR3 amino acids: CASSPQDRGHYEQYF. The CDR3, as DNA: TGTGCCAGCAGCCCGCAGGACAGGGGGCATTACGAGCAGTACTTC. Full variable domain (missing parts from reference TRBV5-6 and TRBJ2-7): DAGVTQSPTHLIKTRGQQVTLRCSPKSGHDTVSWYQQALGQGPQFIFQYYEEEERQRGNFPDRFSGHQFPNYSSELNVNALLLGDSALYLCASSPQDRGHYEQYFGPGTRLTVT.

The V call is TRBV6-2 or TRBV6-3, the J call TRBJ2-1; 10 nucleotides match TRBD2. Trimming removed 6 bases from V and 3 bases from J; junction bases left unmatched: 20. Germline values: CDR1 MNHEY, CDR2 SVGEGT. The CDR3 is 20 amino acids. CDR3 sequence: CASSPGASGRGPPLYNEQFF. CDR3 sequence (DNA): TGTGCCAGCAGCCCCGGAGCTAGCGGGAGAGGTCCCCCGCTCTACAATGAGCAGTTCTTC.

CDR3 bases: TGTGCCAGAAGCTTTTACTGCGGGTATGGCTACACCTTC. The encoded protein is CARSFYCGYGYTF. This chain links TRBV7-5 with TRBJ1-2. TRBV7-5 is shown as a pseudogene. There are 13 residues in the CDR3.

The chain joins TRBV4-2 to TRBJ2-1; 9 bases match TRBD1. Germline V gene lookup returns CDR1 LGHNA and CDR2 YNFKEQ. The CDR3 loop spans 15 amino acids. J lost 9 bases, V lost 0 bases, and 6 bases had no gene match. This CDR3 is CASSQEPGQGLEQFF. CDR3 coding DNA: TGTGCCAGCAGCCAAGAACCCGGACAGGGGCTTGAGCAGTTCTTC.

The chain employs TRBV6-5 and TRBJ2-7; 8 nucleotides align to TRBD2. Germline-derived CDR1 and CDR2 are MNHEY and SVGAGI. The V segment lost 6 bases and the J segment 6 bases; nucleotides outside the gene matches: 4. The length of the CDR3 is 12 residues. The CDR3 reads CASRTTSGEQYF. The CDR3 DNA reads as TGTGCCAGCAGAACCACTAGCGGCGAGCAGTACTTC.

The chain couples TRBV28 to TRBJ2-7; D may be TRBD1 (6 bases). Germline-derived CDR1 and CDR2 are MDHEN and SYDVKM. V was pared by 6 bases and J by 3 bases, with 21 bases between. This CDR3 is built from 16 residues. The CDR3 sequence: CASRRAPAKGVYEQYF. The CDR3 DNA follows: TGTGCCAGCAGAAGGGCGCCAGCTAAGGGGGTCTACGAGCAGTACTTC.

The rearrangement joins TRBV24-1 to TRBJ2-1; 8 bases are a match to TRBD1. Germline V lookup: CDR1 KGHDR, CDR2 SFDVKD. With 4 bases clipped from V and 3 bases from J, the junction kept 4 bases outside the gene matches. CDR3 size: 15 residues. The CDR3 bases are TGTGCCACCAGTGACCGCAGGGGGCTCTACAATGAGCAGTTCTTC. It translates to CATSDRRGLYNEQFF.

V is TRBV3-1 (or the pseudogene TRBV3-2) and J is TRBJ1-2; a weak D match, TRBD1 (5 bases). The germline CDR1 and CDR2 sequences are LGHDT and YNNKEL (reference sequence). This CDR3 spans 17 amino acids. V lost 5 bases to trimming and J lost 6 bases, with 25 bases between them. DNA for the CDR3: TGTGCCAGCAGCACCCGTGGCGGGGCAGGGTGGGCCGATGGCTACACCTTC. It translates to CASSTRGGAGWADGYTF.

This clone was counted between two and nine times. The chain links TRBV30 to TRBJ1-6; no definite D call. V was shortened by 2 bases and J by 6 bases, with 17 bases between the two germline ends. Germline values: CDR1 GTSNPN, CDR2 SVGIG (reference sequence). This CDR3 region has 16 residues. The CDR3: CAWSPQREVANSPLHF. CDR3 DNA: TGTGCCTGGAGTCCCCAGCGTGAGGTAGCTAATTCACCCCTCCACTTT.

The chain combines TRBV5-1 with TRBJ2-1; the match to TRBD1 covers 7 bases. The trim removed 0 bases at V and 3 bases at J, leaving 6 bases unmatched. This CDR3 is built from 16 residues. The V gene's germline CDR1 is SGHRS and CDR2 YFSETQ. The DNA of the CDR3 is TGCGCCAGCAGCTTGGTTGTTACAGGGGACTACAATGAGCAGTTCTTC. It codes for CASSLVVTGDYNEQFF.

The chain has TRBV6-4 and TRBJ2-1; 7 nucleotides agree with TRBD2. V was pared by 3 bases and J by 9 bases, with 11 bases of the junction left unmatched. This CDR3 contains 15 residues. Germline V lookup: CDR1 MRHNA, CDR2 SNTAGT. The CDR3: CASSEVGLAEGEQFF. The CDR3 DNA reads as TGTGCCAGCAGTGAAGTAGGTCTAGCGGAAGGTGAGCAGTTCTTC.

The CDR3 sequence is CASSQVRGLSGTEAFF. The CDR3 nucleotides read TGCGCCAGCAGCCAAGTAAGGGGGCTTAGTGGCACTGAAGCTTTCTTT. This chain uses TRBV4-3 with TRBJ1-1; TRBD1 matches at 7 bases. Germline V gene data show CDR1 as LGHNA and CDR2 as YSLEER. V dropped 1 base and J dropped 4; count of bases not matched to a gene: 9. CDR3 size: 16 residues.

The chain couples TRBV28 to TRBJ1-2; the match to TRBD1 covers 7 bases. Trimming took 4 bases from V and 2 from J; bases not matched to a gene: 7. Germline V gives CDR1 MDHEN, CDR2 SYDVKM. The CDR3 consists of 15 residues. CDR3 sequence: CASSWSGQQNYGYTF. CDR3 DNA: TGTGCCAGCAGTTGGTCGGGACAGCAAAACTATGGCTACACCTTC.

The chain couples TRBV18 to TRBJ1-4; D unclear. Germline CDR1 is KGHSH and CDR2 is LQKENI. The CDR3 runs 15 residues. Trimming stripped 0 bases from V and 7 bases from J, with 12 bases between. CDR3 in amino acids: CASSPPNGGAEKLFF. In DNA form, the CDR3 reads TGTGCCAGCTCACCACCTAACGGTGGTGCTGAAAAACTGTTTTTT.

The V and J genes are TRBV6-6 and TRBJ1-1; D is uncertain. Germline CDR1 is MNHNY and CDR2 is SVGAGI (reference sequence). The CDR3 is made up of 13 amino acids. V shed 5 bases and J shed 2 bases, with 9 bases lying between them. This chain's CDR3 is CASSQYTNTEAFF. The CDR3 DNA is TGTGCCAGCAGTCAGTACACAAACACTGAAGCTTTCTTT.